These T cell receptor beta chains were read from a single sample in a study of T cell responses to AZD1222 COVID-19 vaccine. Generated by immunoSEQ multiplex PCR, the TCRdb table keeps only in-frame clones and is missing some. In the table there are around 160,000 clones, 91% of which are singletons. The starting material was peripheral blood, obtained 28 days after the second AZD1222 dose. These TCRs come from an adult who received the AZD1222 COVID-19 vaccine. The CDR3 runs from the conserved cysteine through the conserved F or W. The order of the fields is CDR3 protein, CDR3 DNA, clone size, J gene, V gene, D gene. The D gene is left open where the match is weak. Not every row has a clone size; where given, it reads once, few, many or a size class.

CDR3 protein: CASSQGRGKGNEQFF; CDR3 DNA: TGTGCCAGCAGCCAGGGCCGCGGAAAGGGGAATGAGCAGTTCTTC; clone size: NA; J gene: TRBJ2-1; V gene: TRBV21-1; D gene: NA
CDR3 protein: CASSGQGALVTEAFF; CDR3 DNA: TGTGCCAGCAGCGGTCAGGGGGCGTTGGTCACTGAAGCTTTCTTT; clone size: NA; J gene: TRBJ1-1; V gene: TRBV9; D gene: TRBD1
CDR3 protein: CASSLRWDSSGYTF; CDR3 DNA: TGTGCCAGCAGCTTACGATGGGACAGCAGTGGCTACACCTTC; clone size: NA; J gene: TRBJ1-2; V gene: TRBV7-2; D gene: TRBD1
CDR3 protein: CASSYQSPTEAFF; CDR3 DNA: TGCGCCAGCAGCTACCAGAGTCCCACTGAAGCTTTCTTT; clone size: NA; J gene: TRBJ1-1; V gene: TRBV5-1; D gene: NA
CDR3 protein: CASTASGQGNQPQHF; CDR3 DNA: TGTGCCAGTACTGCGTCGGGACAGGGAAATCAGCCCCAGCATTTT; clone size: NA; J gene: TRBJ1-5; V gene: TRBV19; D gene: TRBD1
CDR3 protein: CASSTTSGTKSEQFF; CDR3 DNA: TGCGCCAGCAGCACGACTAGCGGGACTAAGAGTGAGCAGTTCTTC; clone size: NA; J gene: TRBJ2-1; V gene: TRBV5-1; D gene: TRBD2
CDR3 protein: CASASSIAGYGYTF; CDR3 DNA: TGTGCCAGCGCGTCTAGCATCGCGGGCTATGGCTACACCTTC; clone size: NA; J gene: TRBJ1-2; V gene: TRBV6-5; D gene: NA
CDR3 protein: CASSYSAWDTQYF; CDR3 DNA: TGTGCCAGCAGTTACTCGGCCTGGGATACGCAGTATTTT; clone size: once; J gene: TRBJ2-3; V gene: TRBV6-2/TRBV6-3; D gene: NA
CDR3 protein: CASSSWTSGGGQETQYF; CDR3 DNA: TGTGCCAGCAGCTCCTGGACTAGCGGGGGGGGTCAAGAGACCCAGTACTTC; clone size: NA; J gene: TRBJ2-5; V gene: TRBV11-3; D gene: TRBD2
CDR3 protein: CASRIGGPSTEAFF; CDR3 DNA: TGTGCCAGCAGGATAGGGGGCCCCAGCACTGAAGCTTTCTTT; clone size: NA; J gene: TRBJ1-1; V gene: TRBV28; D gene: TRBD1
CDR3 protein: CSASASSYNEQFF; CDR3 DNA: TGCAGTGCTAGTGCGAGCTCCTACAATGAGCAGTTCTTC; clone size: NA; J gene: TRBJ2-1; V gene: TRBV20-1; D gene: NA
CDR3 protein: CASSPSRDRDQPQHF; CDR3 DNA: TGTGCCAGCTCACCGTCCCGGGACAGGGATCAGCCCCAGCATTTT; clone size: NA; J gene: TRBJ1-5; V gene: TRBV18; D gene: TRBD1
CDR3 protein: CASRSGNEQFF; CDR3 DNA: TGCGCCAGCAGGAGCGGGAATGAGCAGTTCTTC; clone size: few; J gene: TRBJ2-1; V gene: TRBV5-1; D gene: NA
CDR3 protein: CASSSGQGSLNEQFF; CDR3 DNA: TGTGCCAGCAGCTCGGGACAGGGGTCCCTCAATGAGCAGTTCTTC; clone size: NA; J gene: TRBJ2-1; V gene: TRBV7-9; D gene: TRBD1
CDR3 protein: CASSLAGTDPGETQYF; CDR3 DNA: TGTGCCAGCAGCTTGGCCGGGACCGACCCGGGAGAGACCCAGTACTTC; clone size: NA; J gene: TRBJ2-5; V gene: TRBV5-5; D gene: NA
CDR3 protein: CAWSVQDYGYTF; CDR3 DNA: TGTGCCTGGAGTGTACAGGATTATGGCTACACCTTC; clone size: NA; J gene: TRBJ1-2; V gene: TRBV30; D gene: NA
CDR3 protein: CSVEVQGVSANEKLFF; CDR3 DNA: TGCAGCGTTGAGGTACAGGGGGTTTCGGCTAATGAAAAACTGTTTTTT; clone size: NA; J gene: TRBJ1-4; V gene: TRBV29-1; D gene: TRBD1
CDR3 protein: CASTSGQRPYEQYF; CDR3 DNA: TGTGCCAGCACCAGCGGACAGAGGCCCTACGAGCAGTACTTC; clone size: NA; J gene: TRBJ2-7; V gene: TRBV7-9; D gene: NA
CDR3 protein: CASSLRGLSYNEQFF; CDR3 DNA: TGTGCCAGCAGTTTAAGGGGGCTGTCTTACAATGAGCAGTTCTTC; clone size: NA; J gene: TRBJ2-1; V gene: TRBV27; D gene: TRBD1
CDR3 protein: CASSQPGYGGDTEAFF; CDR3 DNA: TGTGCCAGCAGCCAACCTGGATACGGAGGTGACACTGAAGCTTTCTTT; clone size: NA; J gene: TRBJ1-1; V gene: TRBV3-1/TRBV3-2; D gene: NA
CDR3 protein: CASSRQAETQYF; CDR3 DNA: TGTGCCAGTAGTAGACAAGCAGAGACCCAGTACTTC; clone size: NA; J gene: TRBJ2-5; V gene: TRBV19; D gene: NA
CDR3 protein: CASSPVRGSNQPQHF; CDR3 DNA: TGTGCCAGCTCACCGGTAAGGGGGAGCAATCAGCCCCAGCATTTT; clone size: NA; J gene: TRBJ1-5; V gene: TRBV18; D gene: NA
CDR3 protein: CASSLSSGGALDEQFF; CDR3 DNA: TGCGCCAGCAGCTTGTCTAGCGGGGGGGCGTTGGATGAGCAGTTCTTC; clone size: NA; J gene: TRBJ2-1; V gene: TRBV5-1; D gene: TRBD2
CDR3 protein: CASSELDLVLNTEAFF; CDR3 DNA: TGTGCCAGCAGTGAGTTAGATTTGGTTCTCAACACTGAAGCTTTCTTT; clone size: NA; J gene: TRBJ1-1; V gene: TRBV2; D gene: NA
CDR3 protein: CASSIGASLQHRGYTF; CDR3 DNA: TGTGCCAGTAGTATTGGTGCCTCCCTGCAGCATCGTGGCTACACCTTC; clone size: few; J gene: TRBJ1-2; V gene: TRBV19; D gene: NA
CDR3 protein: CASTTGQGNGYTF; CDR3 DNA: TGTGCCAGTACCACGGGACAGGGGAATGGCTACACCTTC; clone size: NA; J gene: TRBJ1-2; V gene: TRBV19; D gene: TRBD1
CDR3 protein: CAISSGLAGFF; CDR3 DNA: TGTGCCATCAGTTCGGGACTAGCGGGATTCTTC; clone size: NA; J gene: TRBJ2-7; V gene: TRBV10-3; D gene: TRBD2
CDR3 protein: CASSELTGVNTQYF; CDR3 DNA: TGTGCCAGCAGTGAACTGACAGGGGTAAATACGCAGTATTTT; clone size: NA; J gene: TRBJ2-3; V gene: TRBV2; D gene: TRBD1
CDR3 protein: CASSIAGTSASSYNEQFF; CDR3 DNA: TGTGCCAGTAGTATAGCAGGGACTAGCGCGAGCTCCTACAATGAGCAGTTCTTC; clone size: NA; J gene: TRBJ2-1; V gene: TRBV19; D gene: TRBD2
CDR3 protein: CASSSGYGTEAFF; CDR3 DNA: TGTGCCAGCAGCTCCGGCTATGGAACTGAAGCTTTCTTT; clone size: NA; J gene: TRBJ1-1; V gene: TRBV7-2; D gene: NA
CDR3 protein: CASSQPSTGWNTEAFF; CDR3 DNA: TGTGCCAGCAGCCAACCCTCGACAGGGTGGAACACTGAAGCTTTCTTT; clone size: NA; J gene: TRBJ1-1; V gene: TRBV4-2; D gene: TRBD1
CDR3 protein: CASSQDTGQGYDGYTF; CDR3 DNA: TGTGCCAGCAGCCAAGATACCGGGCAGGGTTACGATGGCTACACCTTC; clone size: NA; J gene: TRBJ1-2; V gene: TRBV14; D gene: NA
CDR3 protein: CASSREGNTEAFF; CDR3 DNA: TGTGCCAGCAGCAGAGAGGGGAACACTGAAGCTTTCTTT; clone size: NA; J gene: TRBJ1-1; V gene: TRBV9; D gene: NA
CDR3 protein: CASSLGQGPQETQYF; CDR3 DNA: TGTGCCAGCAGTTTAGGACAGGGCCCCCAAGAGACCCAGTACTTC; clone size: NA; J gene: TRBJ2-5; V gene: TRBV28; D gene: TRBD1
CDR3 protein: CAISETLNYGYTF; CDR3 DNA: TGTGCCATCAGTGAGACATTAAACTATGGCTACACCTTC; clone size: NA; J gene: TRBJ1-2; V gene: TRBV10-3; D gene: NA
CDR3 protein: CSVLDSTDEQFF; CDR3 DNA: TGCAGCGTTCTTGACAGCACGGATGAGCAGTTCTTC; clone size: NA; J gene: TRBJ2-1; V gene: TRBV29-1; D gene: NA
CDR3 protein: CASSPSGTKNNEQFF; CDR3 DNA: TGTGCCAGCTCACCGTCCGGGACTAAGAACAATGAGCAGTTCTTC; clone size: NA; J gene: TRBJ2-1; V gene: TRBV18; D gene: TRBD2
CDR3 protein: CASSLVGPGSFYEQYF; CDR3 DNA: TGTGCCAGCAGCTTAGTGGGGCCAGGGTCCTTCTACGAGCAGTACTTC; clone size: NA; J gene: TRBJ2-7; V gene: TRBV7-2; D gene: NA
CDR3 protein: CASSLGSDGNTEAFF; CDR3 DNA: TGCGCCAGCAGCTTGGGGTCGGACGGGAACACTGAAGCTTTCTTT; clone size: NA; J gene: TRBJ1-1; V gene: TRBV5-1; D gene: NA
CDR3 protein: CAWSPQYGYTF; CDR3 DNA: TGTGCCTGGAGTCCACAGTATGGCTACACCTTC; clone size: many; J gene: TRBJ1-2; V gene: TRBV30; D gene: NA
CDR3 protein: CASSLGGADTQYF; CDR3 DNA: TGTGCCAGCAGCTTAGGGGGGGCAGATACGCAGTATTTT; clone size: NA; J gene: TRBJ2-3; V gene: TRBV11-3; D gene: NA
CDR3 protein: CASREDSTEAFF; CDR3 DNA: TGTGCCAGCAGGGAGGATAGCACTGAAGCTTTCTTT; clone size: NA; J gene: TRBJ1-1; V gene: TRBV25-1; D gene: NA
CDR3 protein: CSARATGGYEKLFF; CDR3 DNA: TGCAGCGCCAGAGCTACAGGGGGCTATGAAAAACTGTTTTTT; clone size: NA; J gene: TRBJ1-4; V gene: TRBV29-1; D gene: TRBD1
CDR3 protein: CASSLGGQGNYGYTF; CDR3 DNA: TGTGCCAGCAGCTTAGGGGGACAGGGGAACTATGGCTACACCTTC; clone size: NA; J gene: TRBJ1-2; V gene: TRBV11-2; D gene: TRBD1
CDR3 protein: CASSSDRGTDTQYF; CDR3 DNA: TGTGCCAGTAGCTCGGACAGGGGGACAGATACGCAGTATTTT; clone size: once; J gene: TRBJ2-3; V gene: TRBV19; D gene: TRBD1
CDR3 protein: CASSRPLPSEQYF; CDR3 DNA: TGTGCCAGCAGCCGGCCCCTCCCTTCCGAGCAGTACTTC; clone size: NA; J gene: TRBJ2-7; V gene: TRBV27; D gene: NA